The clone carrying this T cell receptor (beta chain) has a handful of counts. Its antigen remains unknown. CDR1 and CDR2 from the germline V gene are SGHTS and YDEGEE. V was clipped by 4 bases and J by 6 bases; unmatched bases: 12. The CDR3 is made up of 16 amino acids. A second roughly 7 to 11 cycle PCR used barcoded and J-beta primers. TCRdb reanalysed the 5' RACE reads using MiXCR and keeps one entry per CDR3 protein. Of just under 900,000 distinct CDR3 sequences in the sample, 25% to 30% were seen once. The data derive from a study of blood T cells in healthy people across ages. Study observations and caveats: Long-lived donors had more naive CD4+ cells and higher diversity than aged donors. Using unsorted PBMCs precluded a conclusive naive versus antigen-experienced comparison.

Researchers collected approximately 9.5 milliliters of peripheral blood from every single donor. The specimen was blood. This chain joins TRBV5-8 and TRBJ1-5; TRBD1 matches 8 bases. This TCR derives from a woman aged 80 or over in good health. This CDR3 reads CASSRGEDRVVQPQHF. CDR3 DNA sequence: TGTGCCAGCAGCCGGGGGGAGGACAGGGTGGTTCAGCCCCAGCATTTT.